This T cell receptor beta chain emerged from a study of persistence of HIV-infected CD4 T cells. Overlapping HIV-1 Gag 15-mer peptides at 0.85 to 1 ug per peptide per mL were used. CD40L-negative CD69-negative CD45RO-high memory CD4+ T cells were sorted as populations depleted of antigen-responding cells. Overall study findings and caveats: Antigen-responding cells were enriched for degenerate expanded CDR3beta sequences.

The libraries were made with immunoSEQ version 4 in survey mode. This table comes from immunoSEQ multiplex PCR, and its TCRdb copy is limited to in-frame clones, with some not included. The sample lists 30,000 to 35,000 clones, roughly four fifths occurring once. V lost 5 bases and J 3 bases, leaving 7 bases between the germline ends. The CDR3 sequence is 12 residues long. Remarks on this clone: Antigen specificity is unknown.

The sample in question was CD4+ T cells sorted from PBMCs after roughly 19-hour stimulation, obtained from a patient who received antiretroviral therapy. The chain has TRBV12-3 or TRBV12-4 and TRBJ1-1; D is uncertain. The clonotype was recovered from an adult woman with HIV who was CMV-seropositive. The CDR3 DNA reads as TGTGCCAGCAGTGTTGGATACACTGAAGCTTTCTTT. It specifies CASSVGYTEAFF.